The present T cell receptor (beta chain) was sequenced within a study of shared clonotypes between healthy human individuals (dated by TCRdb to about 2020). Regarding the complete study: A couple of women and a few men aged 18 to 49 years were included in the cohort. For each donor, CD4 naive and CD4 memory were each run on three plates, CD8 naive on two plates, and CD8 memory on one plate. To estimate repertoire size and how much clonotype sharing occurs between individuals, the study deeply sequenced the blood TCR repertoires of five or six healthy adults. Different laboratories and diverse techniques were used to prepare libraries and sequence TCR repertoires, to increase sequencing depth and limit assay-specific biases. Between about 0.8 and 9 billion PBMCs per donor were obtained by leukapheresis.

The donors were healthy, HIV-negative adults with no recently reported acute infections or vaccinations. Only Caucasian adults living in Nashville, Tennessee, USA were represented among the donors. CD4+ T cells were enriched by magnetic negative selection; naive cells were then positively selected on CD45RA, and the negative fraction formed the memory subset. After blood collection by leukapheresis, PBMCs were isolated using Ficoll-Histopaque density gradient centrifugation and then cryopreserved in the vapor phase of liquid nitrogen. Purity and quantity of every magnetically sorted T cell population were checked by analytical flow cytometry. Genomic DNA was isolated from every sorted fraction and measured by UV absorbance on a Nanodrop 2000c. Broader findings and caveats from the paper: Based on pairwise subsampling, the degree of clonotype sharing among donors was expected to be affected by sequencing depth. Sampling was restricted to blood, and TCR repertoires in tissues likely differ from the TCR repertoires found in blood. Naive subsets generally had larger estimated clonotype richness than memory subsets. Even with the large sequencing depth, rarefaction of the sorted-subset datasets indicated that sequencing was incomplete. Compared with non-shared clonotypes, the clonotypes found in all four sorted-subset donors had higher generation probabilities. The genetic and exposure-history diversity represented was limited by the small number of donors. When several donors were compared, the shared fraction of clonotypes was 5% to 6.5% for naive CD4, around 4% for naive CD8, roughly 2.3% for memory CD4, and 0.4% for memory CD8.

The CDR3 numbers 16 residues from cysteine through phenylalanine. Just the 48-base CDR3 DNA is kept, in frame starting at base 1. V gives up 5 bases and J gives up 0 bases, and the segment between their germline ends measures 16 bases. CDR1 and CDR2, looked up from the germline V gene, are LGHNT and FRNRAP. Turning to this clone: Its antigen is unknown. Base-call qualities are not available, and no considerably larger clone is one nucleotide away.

TCR CDR3 regions were amplified from genomic DNA by multiplex PCR using the deep immunoSEQ assay. For each cell subset, the extracted genomic DNA was distributed evenly across all wells of several immunoSEQ 96-well plates, and each plate served as one replicate. For sorted subsets, each replicate PCR was loaded with roughly 200 ng genomic DNA, equivalent to some 31,000 T cell genomes. Purified libraries were quantified with a Qubit 3.0 fluorometer, sized on a Bioanalyzer 2100, and re-quantified with the KAPA Library Quantification kit. Every immunoSEQ 96-well plate was sequenced on a separate single-read 150-cycle Illumina NextSeq 550 flow cell. In the original analysis: Because the immunoSEQ output included only junctional sequences and no quality scores, the filtering could not be the same as the filtering used for full-length reads. Sequences were annotated with PyIR, a Python wrapper for IgBLAST v1.9, using IMGT germline references to assign V/J genes and CDR3. Reads were removed for weak V/J assignments (E-value above 1e-6), missing CDR3, stop codons, out-of-frame junctions, or ambiguous translated residues. A V3J clonotype was defined by an identical inferred V gene, J gene, and CDR3 amino acid sequence. To compute the percentage overlap between repertoires, the number of shared unique clonotypes was divided by the size of the smaller repertoire. Three approaches were used to assess repertoire richness: RTK rarefaction, the Chao1 estimator, and Recon v2.1 estimates of unobserved clonotypes. For all TCRbeta clonotypes obtained by the gDNA method from a handful of donors, generation probabilities were computed with OLGA. The table was pulled from immuneACCESS by TCRdb, which kept in-frame rearrangements only. Such tables lose some clones; where checked, under half of the loss comes from unresolved V genes, and the rest has no known cause. V and J calls and clone size are given by that table; D and trimming were obtained from the DNA. The sample records roughly 1,500,000 clones, approximately 98.5% of which are singletons. The top ten hold 0.36% of the sample.

The V and J genes are TRBV12-5 and TRBJ1-2; tentative D gene TRBD1, with 6 bases matching. This TCR was recovered from a man in his thirties or forties in good health. Specimen: naive CD4+ T cells sorted from blood. In light of the paper, this sample's cell subset or site label describes: CD45RA+ positively selected. In nucleotide form, the sequence is TGTGCTAGTGGTCCGGGGGCACCGAAAGCTAACTATGGCTACACCTTC. Its protein product is CASGPGAPKANYGYTF.